Detailed here is one TCR beta chain. Its antigen is unidentified. The data originate from a study of OX40 agonist ivuxolimab in advanced cancers. About the study: Prior anti-PD-1, anti-PD-L1 or anti-CTLA-4 therapy was allowed; over 30% had some. Whole-study findings and limits: Blood T cells, both CD4+ and CD8+, expanded clonally by week 6 at 0.1 to 3.0 mg/kg. There were, on average, more expanded clones in CD8+ T cells than in CD4+.

Clones were sequenced by immunoSEQ multiplex PCR, and TCRdb holds only the in-frame ones, with some missing. This table holds roughly 57,000 clones, 84% found once. Germline assignment: CDR1 SEHNR and CDR2 FQNEAQ (reference sequence). The CDR3 contains 17 residues. Trimming took off 1 base at V and 2 bases at J, with 15 bases between the two ends. The source of this sequence is an adult with an advanced solid tumor such as melanoma, head and neck, liver or kidney cancer. The sample in question was CD4+ or CD8+ T cells sorted from blood, obtained in a trial of the OX40 agonist ivuxolimab. The chain couples TRBV7-9 to TRBJ1-3, with a possible D match to TRBD1 (5 bases). CDR3 bases: TGTGCCAGCAGCTTAGGGAGCAGACAGAACGCTGGAAACACCATATATTTT. Translated: CASSLGSRQNAGNTIYF.